The source of this T cell receptor beta chain is a study of cytomegalovirus exposure and HLA in healthy donors. Study findings and constraints: A later analysis found TCR association rates differed by HLA locus, highest for DRB1 and lowest for HLA-C. Earlier findings revealed that most TCR beta V segments proved productive either about 87% or about 30% of the time. Researchers reported in a later analysis that a missense DCLRE1C variant was tied to TCR beta V- and J-gene trimming.

Losses at the gene ends were 6 bases for V and 2 bases for J; bases not matched to a gene: 7. Germline CDR1 and CDR2: LNHDA and SQIVND (reference sequence). The CDR3 has 16 residues. Comments on this clone: The antigen remains undetermined.

Both 60 Vbeta primers and 13 Jbeta primers went into the PCR. Sequenced by immunoSEQ multiplex PCR; TCRdb stores in-frame clones only, minus some. The sample carries around 190,000 clones, more than 65% recorded once. As for the donors, each was a healthy bone marrow donor. The V gene is TRBV19, the J gene TRBJ1-5; 10 bases line up with TRBD1. Input material: PBMCs. The origin of this receptor is a middle-aged man in good health and CMV-seropositive. The CDR3 loop reads CASSARQGAGNQPQHF. DNA for the CDR3: TGTGCCAGTAGCGCTAGACAGGGGGCAGGCAATCAGCCCCAGCATTTT.